This T cell receptor (beta chain) was recovered during a study of T cell responses to AZD1222 COVID-19 vaccine (dated by TCRdb to the early 2020s). Some background on the complete study: Because spike-specific TCR depth and breadth did not differ between the two schedules, AZD1222 recipients who got a second dose at roughly 4 weeks were pooled with those who got a second dose at roughly 12 weeks. TCR sequencing covered approximately 230 trial participants: approximately 200 given two doses of AZD1222 and approximately 26 given two doses of MenACWY control vaccine. Trial participants were enrolled by age into 18-55, 56-69 and 70-plus year subgroups, with approximately 150, 30 and 60 TCR-sequenced participants respectively.

Overall study outcomes, separate from this receptor: Nearly half of unique spike-specific TCRs reportedly recognized epitopes outside regions mutated in the B.1.351 and B.1.1.7 variants. No day 14 peak-response samples were available, so repertoires were characterized only after the peak T cell response. Only 5 to 7 AZD1222 recipients were SARS-CoV-2 seropositive at baseline, limiting conclusions about previously exposed vaccinees. In the small 56-69-year group, the increase in depth fell short of significance, most likely because of low power. CD4 TCRs associated with the vaccine covered the entire spike protein, and the dominant responses were in regions 160-218 and 743-854. Participants were mostly white British, with more females than males. The authors suggested clonal diversity may have been underestimated. Spike-specific TCR breadth and depth rose significantly after two AZD1222 doses compared with day 0 and with MenACWY recipients.

With regard to this clone: The specificity of this receptor is unknown. Per-base quality was not reported, and no clone a single base away is much larger than it.

The CDR3 regions of human TCRbeta chains were analyzed by immunosequencing. Per the authors' processing: Repertoire TCRs were matched against a reference library of SARS-CoV-2-specific TCRs generated with the MIRA antigen-specificity platform. Breadth was defined as the fraction of unique TCRs that were SARS-CoV-2-associated, and depth was defined as the fraction of total T cells that were SARS-CoV-2-associated. Using the MIRA data, every spike-specific TCR was mapped to the spike region that the TCR reacted to and assigned to either a CD4 or a CD8 class. Log10-transformed breadth and depth values were compared by one-way ANOVA with Sidak's multiple comparisons tests. TCRdb obtained this table from immuneACCESS and retained in-frame rearrangements with V and J assigned. These tables miss some clones; where compared with another copy, unresolved V genes account for less than half of the shortfall, and the remainder is unexplained. V, J and clone size derive from that table, while D and trimming were established from the DNA sequence. Present in this sample are 95,000 to 110,000 clones, approximately 89% of which were seen just once. The ten largest clones capture more than 20% of the sample.

According to the study, the label for this sample's time point signals: baseline before first vaccination. Samples from vaccinated people were obtained from the UK trials COV001 and COV002, which included a single-blind randomized controlled phase 2/3 trial of AZD1222 (ChAdOx1 nCoV-19) in healthy adults. For TCRbeta chain sequencing, PBMC samples were collected from trial participants at day 0 and at day 28 after the second dose. Per the germline V gene, SGHVS is the CDR1 and FQNEAQ is the CDR2. V is pruned by 6 bases and J by 10 bases, leaving 15 bases of the junction without a gene match. The CDR3 covers 15 residues, taking in both the cysteine and the phenylalanine. Just CDR3 DNA is preserved here, 45 bases in frame from base 1.

The starting material was peripheral blood, obtained on day 0 of AZD1222 vaccination. The chain is made from TRBV7-8 and TRBJ2-1; TRBD2 aligns with 7 central bases. This sequence was found in an adult in good health. The bases read TGTGCCAGCAGGATCGGCACTAGCGCGTGGGGGGAGCAGTTCTTC. This encodes CASRIGTSAWGEQFF.